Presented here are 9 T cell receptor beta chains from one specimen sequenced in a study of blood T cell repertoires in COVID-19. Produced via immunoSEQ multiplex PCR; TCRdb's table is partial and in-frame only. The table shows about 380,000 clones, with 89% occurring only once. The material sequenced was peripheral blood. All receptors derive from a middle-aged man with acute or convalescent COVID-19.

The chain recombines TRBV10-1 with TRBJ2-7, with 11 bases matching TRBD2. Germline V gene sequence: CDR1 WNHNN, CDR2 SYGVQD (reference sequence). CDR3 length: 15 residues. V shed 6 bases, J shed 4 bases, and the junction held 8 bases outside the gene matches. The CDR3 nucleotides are TGCGCCAGCAGCCCTGGACTAGCGGGTAATTACGAGCAGTACTTC. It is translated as CASSPGLAGNYEQYF.

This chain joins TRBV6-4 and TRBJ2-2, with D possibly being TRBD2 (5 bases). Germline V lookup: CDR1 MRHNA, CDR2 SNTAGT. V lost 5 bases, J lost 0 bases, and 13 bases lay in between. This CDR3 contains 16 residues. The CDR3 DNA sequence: TGTGCCAGCAGTCCAGATGGGAGCGCGAACACCGGGGAGCTGTTTTTT. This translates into CASSPDGSANTGELFF.

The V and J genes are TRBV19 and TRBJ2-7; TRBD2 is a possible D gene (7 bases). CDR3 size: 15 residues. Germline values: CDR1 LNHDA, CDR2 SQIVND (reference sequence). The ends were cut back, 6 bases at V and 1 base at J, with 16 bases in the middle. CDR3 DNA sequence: TGTGCCAGTAGCCCGGGGGCTAGCGGATCCTACGAGCAGTACTTC. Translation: CASSPGASGSYEQYF. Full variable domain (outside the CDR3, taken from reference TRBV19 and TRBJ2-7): DGGITQSPKYLFRKEGQNVTLSCEQNLNHDAMYWYRQDPGQGLRLIYYSQIVNDFQKGDIAEGYSVSREKKESFPLTVTSAQKNPTAFYLCASSPGASGSYEQYFGPGTRLTVT.

The CDR3 coding sequence is TGTGCCAGTAGTATAGGCTTCCCCCGTCTCTTGGGGCACAACAACTCCTACGAGCAGTACTTC. Translating it yields CASSIGFPRLLGHNNSYEQYF. The V call is TRBV19, the J call TRBJ2-7; perhaps TRBD1 as D (5 bases). V was shortened by 1 base and J by 0 bases, with 28 bases between the two germline ends. This CDR3 is built from 21 residues. Germline CDR1 reads LNHDA; CDR2 reads SQIVND (reference sequence). The whole variable domain, remainder taken from reference TRBV19 and TRBJ2-7, is DGGITQSPKYLFRKEGQNVTLSCEQNLNHDAMYWYRQDPGQGLRLIYYSQIVNDFQKGDIAEGYSVSREKKESFPLTVTSAQKNPTAFYLCASSIGFPRLLGHNNSYEQYFGPGTRLTVT.

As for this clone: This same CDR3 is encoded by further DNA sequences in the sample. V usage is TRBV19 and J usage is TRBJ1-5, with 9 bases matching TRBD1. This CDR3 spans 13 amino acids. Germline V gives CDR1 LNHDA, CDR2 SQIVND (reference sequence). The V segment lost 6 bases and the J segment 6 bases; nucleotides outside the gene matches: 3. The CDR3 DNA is TGTGCCAGTAGCTCACAGGGGGCTCAGCCCCAGCATTTT. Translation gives CASSSQGAQPQHF.

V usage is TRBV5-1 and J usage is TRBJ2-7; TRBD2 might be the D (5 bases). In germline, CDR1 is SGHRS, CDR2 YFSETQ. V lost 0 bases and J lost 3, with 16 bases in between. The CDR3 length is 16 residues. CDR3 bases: TGCGCCAGCAGCTTGGGAATCGGGGTCTTGTTCTACGAGCAGTACTTC. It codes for CASSLGIGVLFYEQYF.

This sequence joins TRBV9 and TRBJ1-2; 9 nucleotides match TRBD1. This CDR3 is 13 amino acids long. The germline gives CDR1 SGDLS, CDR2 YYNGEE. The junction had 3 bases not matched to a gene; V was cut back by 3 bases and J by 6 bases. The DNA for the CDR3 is TGTGCCAGCAGCGCCCGGACAGGGGATGGCTACACCTTC. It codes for CASSARTGDGYTF.

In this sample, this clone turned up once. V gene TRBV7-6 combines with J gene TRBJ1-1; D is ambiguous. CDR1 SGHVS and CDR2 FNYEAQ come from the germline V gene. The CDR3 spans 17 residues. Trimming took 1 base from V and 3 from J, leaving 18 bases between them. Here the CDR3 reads CASSLGPREIMDTEAFF. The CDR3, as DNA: TGTGCCAGCAGCTTAGGGCCGCGGGAAATTATGGACACTGAAGCTTTCTTT. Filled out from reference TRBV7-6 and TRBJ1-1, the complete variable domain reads GAGVSQSPRYKVTKRGQDVALRCDPISGHVSLYWYRQALGQGPEFLTYFNYEAQQDKSGLPNDRFSAERPEGSISTLTIQRTEQRDSAMYRCASSLGPREIMDTEAFFGQGTRLTVV.

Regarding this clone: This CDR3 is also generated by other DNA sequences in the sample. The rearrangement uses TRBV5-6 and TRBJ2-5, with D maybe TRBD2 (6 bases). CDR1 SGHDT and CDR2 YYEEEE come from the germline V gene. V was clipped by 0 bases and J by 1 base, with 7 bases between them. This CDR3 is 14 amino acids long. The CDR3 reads CASSLGGLQETQYF. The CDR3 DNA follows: TGTGCCAGCAGCTTGGGGGGACTCCAAGAGACCCAGTACTTC.